A selection of T cell receptor beta chains follows, all from one sample in a study of cytomegalovirus exposure and HLA in healthy donors. Assay: immunoSEQ multiplex PCR; the TCRdb copy retains only in-frame clones and omits some. The sample contains about 250,000 clones, roughly 90% of which appear only once. Material for sequencing was PBMCs. These receptor sequences come from a man younger than 35 in good health and CMV-seropositive. Each CDR3 is given with its conserved first and last residue. The D gene is left open where the match is weak. Expanded clones are given a class, and other clones once, few, many or no size at all.

V gene	clone size	J gene	D gene	CDR3 protein	CDR3 DNA
TRBV19	NA	TRBJ2-6	TRBD1	CASRSGTGGSGANVLTF	TGTGCCAGTAGGTCCGGGACAGGGGGCTCCGGGGCCAACGTCCTGACTTTC
TRBV5-1	NA	TRBJ2-1	NA	CASSLRSADSSYNEQFF	TGCGCCAGCAGCCTCCGGTCGGCTGATAGCTCCTACAATGAGCAGTTCTTC
TRBV5-4	NA	TRBJ1-1	NA	CASSLVGGMDTEAFF	TGTGCCAGCAGCTTGGTGGGGGGCATGGACACTGAAGCTTTCTTT
TRBV4-3	NA	TRBJ2-1	NA	CASSREGARSSYNEQFF	TGCGCCAGCAGCCGGGAAGGGGCGCGTAGCTCCTACAATGAGCAGTTCTTC
TRBV5-1	NA	TRBJ2-7	NA	CASGTGSSYEQYF	TGCGCCAGCGGGACGGGTAGCTCCTACGAGCAGTACTTC
TRBV13	many	TRBJ2-3	TRBD2	CASSLLLSGSADTQYF	TGTGCCAGCAGCCTCCTCCTTAGCGGGAGTGCAGATACGCAGTATTTT
TRBV5-1	NA	TRBJ2-1	TRBD1	CASSFDRGSVEQFF	TGCGCCAGCAGCTTCGACAGGGGGTCAGTTGAGCAGTTCTTC
TRBV29-1	NA	TRBJ2-5	NA	CSAILNEEIQYF	TGCAGCGCCATACTAAATGAAGAGATCCAGTACTTC
TRBV15	NA	TRBJ1-2	TRBD1	CATRGLGTGDLYGYTF	TGTGCCACTCGTGGACTCGGGACAGGGGACCTCTATGGCTACACCTTC
TRBV5-1	NA	TRBJ1-1	NA	CASSDDRLNTEAFF	TGCGCCAGCAGCGACGACAGACTGAACACTGAAGCTTTCTTT
TRBV6-4	NA	TRBJ1-5	NA	CASSPGPNQPQHF	TGTGCCAGCAGTCCAGGCCCTAATCAGCCCCAGCATTTT
TRBV4-2	once	TRBJ2-6	NA	CASSLSDGSGANVLTF	TGTGCCAGCAGCCTCAGTGACGGGTCTGGGGCCAACGTCCTGACTTTC
TRBV18	NA	TRBJ1-1	NA	CASSLGRDTEAFF	TGTGCCAGCTCTCTGGGGAGAGACACTGAAGCTTTCTTT
TRBV28	NA	TRBJ1-2	NA	CASSRQKQYGYTF	TGTGCCAGCAGCCGACAGAAACAATATGGCTACACCTTC
TRBV4-1	NA	TRBJ2-1	NA	CASSQEPRGDEQFF	TGCGCCAGCAGCCAAGAGCCACGAGGGGATGAGCAGTTCTTC
TRBV30	NA	TRBJ1-4	NA	CAGWTKGGNEKLFF	TGTGCCGGGTGGACGAAGGGGGGTAATGAAAAACTGTTTTTT
TRBV25-1	NA	TRBJ1-1	NA	CASRPSQGYGTEAFF	TGTGCCAGCAGGCCTTCACAGGGATATGGCACTGAAGCTTTCTTT
TRBV20-1	NA	TRBJ1-2	NA	CSASSGYGYTF	TGCAGTGCTAGTTCGGGCTATGGCTACACCTTC
TRBV28	NA	TRBJ1-3	NA	CASSSLGRPISGNTIYF	TGTGCCAGCAGTTCACTGGGACGGCCTATCTCTGGAAACACCATATATTTT
TRBV11-3	NA	TRBJ1-2	TRBD1	CASSSGTGGCVNYGYTF	TGTGCCAGCAGCTCCGGGACAGGGGGTTGCGTGAACTATGGCTACACCTTC
TRBV27	NA	TRBJ1-2	TRBD1	CASSLSGQTDGYTF	TGTGCCAGCAGTTTATCGGGACAGACAGATGGCTACACCTTC